What follows describes a single T cell receptor beta chain. Its specificity is not known. The missing CDR3 end, 3 residues past where the read stops, is filled in from the germline J gene. V trimming: 6 bases; J trimming: 5 bases; junction bases outside the gene matches: 17. The CDR3 runs to 17 residues. Germline V gives CDR1 DFQATT, CDR2 SNEGSKA (reference sequence). The data stem from a study of T cells in women clearing cervical HPV infection. General study results and limits: CIN3+ cases had significantly higher TCR repertoire richness than controls, but evenness did not differ.

Libraries were prepared by immunoSEQ multiplex PCR; TCRdb keeps only in-frame clonotypes and omits some of them. This sample's table has around 41,000 clones. The sequencing sample was made of blood buffy coat. The TCR was taken from a woman between 18 and 69 years old with a cervical HPV16 infection that either progressed to CIN3+ or cleared (not recorded which). This chain uses TRBV20-1 with TRBJ2-5; 11 bases align to TRBD2. The CDR3 DNA, read in part, is TGCAGTGCCATCCCACCCCGACTAGCGGGGCATTTGGAGACC. Protein sequence: CSAIPPRLAGHLET. The whole CDR3 reads CSAIPPRLAGHLETQYF.